This is a list of T cell receptor beta chains from one sample in a study of blood T cell repertoires in COVID-19. Profiling relied on immunoSEQ multiplex PCR, and the TCRdb table lists in-frame clones only, not all of them. The sample consists of almost 300,000 clones, around 92% of them appearing once. Specimen: peripheral blood. The receptors stem from a woman aged 25-40 years with COVID-19, enrolled during active disease. The CDR3 runs from the conserved cysteine through the conserved F or W. The order of the fields is CDR3 DNA, CDR3 protein, J gene, clone size, V gene, D gene. A D gene is named only where the DNA matches it firmly. The size entry is marked missing in some rows and otherwise reads once, few, many or a size class.

cdr3_nt: TGTGCCAGCAGCGTAAAAAGGCGGAGATCCTACAATGAGCAGTTCTTC
cdr3_aa: CASSVKRRRSYNEQFF
j_call: TRBJ2-1
clone_size: once
v_call: TRBV7-7
d_call: .

cdr3_nt: TGCGCCAGCAGTGCTAGGACAGGGAGTGAAGCTTTCTTT
cdr3_aa: CASSARTGSEAFF
j_call: TRBJ1-1
clone_size: .
v_call: TRBV10-2
d_call: TRBD1

cdr3_nt: TGTGCCAGCAACTTGACAGGGAGAACAGATACGCAGTATTTT
cdr3_aa: CASNLTGRTDTQYF
j_call: TRBJ2-3
clone_size: .
v_call: TRBV28
d_call: TRBD1

cdr3_nt: TGCAGCGTAGAAGAGGACAGGGCCCAGGGGGGCTACACCTTC
cdr3_aa: CSVEEDRAQGGYTF
j_call: TRBJ1-2
clone_size: .
v_call: TRBV29-1
d_call: TRBD1

cdr3_nt: TGCAGCGTTACCGGACAGCCACTCGCGCAGTATTTT
cdr3_aa: CSVTGQPLAQYF
j_call: TRBJ2-3
clone_size: once
v_call: TRBV29-1
d_call: .

cdr3_nt: TGTGCCTGGAATCCGAGGCGACTAAGTAGCACAGATACGCAGTATTTT
cdr3_aa: CAWNPRRLSSTDTQYF
j_call: TRBJ2-3
clone_size: .
v_call: TRBV30
d_call: .

cdr3_nt: TGTGCCACCAGCCGAAGACAGGGAGTTTATTCACCCCTCCACTTT
cdr3_aa: CATSRRQGVYSPLHF
j_call: TRBJ1-6
clone_size: .
v_call: TRBV15
d_call: TRBD1

cdr3_nt: TGCAGCGTTGAAGATCCCTGGGCGCGAATGGGTACTGAAGCTTTCTTT
cdr3_aa: CSVEDPWARMGTEAFF
j_call: TRBJ1-1
clone_size: .
v_call: TRBV29-1
d_call: .

cdr3_nt: TGTGCCAGCAGTCCCTCAGCGGGGGGCACAGATACGCAGTATTTT
cdr3_aa: CASSPSAGGTDTQYF
j_call: TRBJ2-3
clone_size: .
v_call: TRBV6-4
d_call: TRBD2

cdr3_nt: TGTGCCAGCAGACACAGGGGGCAGGTTGAAAAACTGTTTTTT
cdr3_aa: CASRHRGQVEKLFF
j_call: TRBJ1-4
clone_size: .
v_call: TRBV3-1/TRBV3-2
d_call: TRBD1

cdr3_nt: TGTGCCAGCAGGGGAGGGAGGGTGAACTATGGCTACACCTTC
cdr3_aa: CASRGGRVNYGYTF
j_call: TRBJ1-2
clone_size: .
v_call: TRBV2
d_call: .

cdr3_nt: TGTGCCAGCAGGGAAAGGGAGGACACCATATATTTT
cdr3_aa: CASREREDTIYF
j_call: TRBJ1-3
clone_size: .
v_call: TRBV2
d_call: .

cdr3_nt: TGTGCCAGCAGCCGGGACAGGGGCCATGGCTACACCTTC
cdr3_aa: CASSRDRGHGYTF
j_call: TRBJ1-2
clone_size: .
v_call: TRBV5-4
d_call: TRBD1

cdr3_nt: TGTGCCAGCAGCACCCCGACAGACAACTCTGGAAACACCATATATTTT
cdr3_aa: CASSTPTDNSGNTIYF
j_call: TRBJ1-3
clone_size: few
v_call: TRBV7-6
d_call: .

cdr3_nt: TGTGCCAGCAGCACCGGGACTAGCGGGGGGGAAAACATTCAGTACTTC
cdr3_aa: CASSTGTSGGENIQYF
j_call: TRBJ2-4
clone_size: .
v_call: TRBV5-4
d_call: TRBD2

cdr3_nt: TGTGCCAGCAGTTTGGAGGGATGGGGAGATGGCTACACCTTC
cdr3_aa: CASSLEGWGDGYTF
j_call: TRBJ1-2
clone_size: .
v_call: TRBV28
d_call: .

cdr3_nt: TGCAGCGTGTCTTCGGGAAACACCATATATTTT
cdr3_aa: CSVSSGNTIYF
j_call: TRBJ1-3
clone_size: .
v_call: TRBV29-1
d_call: .

cdr3_nt: TGCGCCAGCAGCCCGCTGCTTGCTACCGCGGGGGACGGGACCCAGTACTTC
cdr3_aa: CASSPLLATAGDGTQYF
j_call: TRBJ2-5
clone_size: .
v_call: TRBV4-1
d_call: TRBD2

cdr3_nt: TGTGCCAGCAGCCCCTTGGGGACTAGGGGCACAGATACGCAGTATTTT
cdr3_aa: CASSPLGTRGTDTQYF
j_call: TRBJ2-3
clone_size: .
v_call: TRBV4-2
d_call: TRBD2

cdr3_nt: TGTGCCAGCAATGGAGGGCCGCAGATAGGAGAAAAACTGTTTTTT
cdr3_aa: CASNGGPQIGEKLFF
j_call: TRBJ1-4
clone_size: few
v_call: TRBV6-5
d_call: .

cdr3_nt: TGTGCCAGCAGCCAAGAGGGAAGGGGAGGTTCACCCCTCCACTTT
cdr3_aa: CASSQEGRGGSPLHF
j_call: TRBJ1-6
clone_size: .
v_call: TRBV14
d_call: .

cdr3_nt: TGTGCCAGCAGCTTGGCCAAGTTCAGGGATGAGCAGTTCTTC
cdr3_aa: CASSLAKFRDEQFF
j_call: TRBJ2-1
clone_size: .
v_call: TRBV5-8
d_call: .

cdr3_nt: TGTGCCAGTAGTATAAGGGGATCACCCCTCCACTTT
cdr3_aa: CASSIRGSPLHF
j_call: TRBJ1-6
clone_size: .
v_call: TRBV19
d_call: .

cdr3_nt: TGTGCCAGCTCACCTAGAAGTCCCGGGACAGGGGCGACAATGAAGTACTTC
cdr3_aa: CASSPRSPGTGATMKYF
j_call: TRBJ2-5
clone_size: .
v_call: TRBV18
d_call: TRBD1

cdr3_nt: TGTGCCAGCAGAAAACAGGGTCTGTTCAATCAGCCCCAGCATTTT
cdr3_aa: CASRKQGLFNQPQHF
j_call: TRBJ1-5
clone_size: .
v_call: TRBV6-1
d_call: .

cdr3_nt: TGTGCCAGCAGTTTCAGTAGAGGAACGTTTTCCTACGAGCAGTACTTC
cdr3_aa: CASSFSRGTFSYEQYF
j_call: TRBJ2-7
clone_size: .
v_call: TRBV27
d_call: .

cdr3_nt: TGTGCCAGCAGTTTAAATGGACAGGCCCCGCAGTATTTT
cdr3_aa: CASSLNGQAPQYF
j_call: TRBJ2-3
clone_size: .
v_call: TRBV12-3/TRBV12-4
d_call: TRBD1

cdr3_nt: TGTGCCAGCAGTCTAACAGGGGAAGACCAGCCCCAGCATTTT
cdr3_aa: CASSLTGEDQPQHF
j_call: TRBJ1-5
clone_size: .
v_call: TRBV2
d_call: TRBD1